Following are 2 T cell receptor beta chains from one sample sequenced in a study of control samples from healthy donors and cancer patients. Sequencing was performed with immunoSEQ multiplex PCR; in TCRdb, only in-frame clones are kept and a portion is missing. This sample has fewer than 200,000 clones, with around 90% found just once. Sequenced material: blood. The receptors stem from a woman between 45 and 65 years old in good health.

The J gene is TRBJ1-5, the V gene TRBV7-3; D gene uncertain. Germline CDR1 reads SGHTA; CDR2 reads FQGTGA. Trimming removed 5 bases at V and 7 bases at J, with 12 bases between. This CDR3 is built from 13 residues. The CDR3 sequence: CASSPLAGQPQHF. Written as DNA, the CDR3 is TGTGCCAGCAGCCCCCTCGCAGGCCAGCCCCAGCATTTT.

CDR3 amino acids: CASSLDMNEQFF. DNA of the CDR3: TGTGCCAGCAGCTTAGATATGAATGAGCAGTTCTTC. The V call is TRBV7-6, the J call TRBJ2-1; D not resolved. Per the germline V gene, CDR1 is SGHVS and CDR2 is FNYEAQ. This CDR3 contains 12 residues. Trimming stripped 1 base from V and 7 bases from J, with 5 bases between.